The clone carrying this T cell receptor beta chain came up a few times. Its antigen is undetermined. The data belong to a study of T cells after yellow fever vaccination. The study, taken as a whole, reports: Few clonotypes appeared in both CD4 and CD8 compartments. The bulk population could contribute abundant contaminating clonotypes to FACS-sorted repertoires.

From germline, CDR1 is ENHRY and CDR2 SYGVKD. This CDR3 is built from 15 residues. Trimming took 4 bases from V and 1 from J; bases not matched to a gene: 5. They built TCR cDNA with 5'RACE template switching, a step that put in a universal primer site and UMIs. In TCRdb, the 5' RACE reads were re-called with MiXCR into one record per CDR3 protein. Counted here are some 550,000 distinct CDR3 sequences, about 19% occurring once; the ten biggest clones make up roughly an eighth. The TCR sequence derives from a young man who received the YFV17D yellow fever vaccine. The V and J genes are TRBV10-3 and TRBJ2-5, with 8 bases identical to TRBD1. Here the sequenced sample was PBMCs, taken 15 days after the yellow fever booster vaccination. This chain's CDR3 is CAISGSGGGQETQYF. Here the CDR3 DNA reads TGTGCCATCAGTGGGTCAGGGGGCGGCCAAGAGACCCAGTACTTC.